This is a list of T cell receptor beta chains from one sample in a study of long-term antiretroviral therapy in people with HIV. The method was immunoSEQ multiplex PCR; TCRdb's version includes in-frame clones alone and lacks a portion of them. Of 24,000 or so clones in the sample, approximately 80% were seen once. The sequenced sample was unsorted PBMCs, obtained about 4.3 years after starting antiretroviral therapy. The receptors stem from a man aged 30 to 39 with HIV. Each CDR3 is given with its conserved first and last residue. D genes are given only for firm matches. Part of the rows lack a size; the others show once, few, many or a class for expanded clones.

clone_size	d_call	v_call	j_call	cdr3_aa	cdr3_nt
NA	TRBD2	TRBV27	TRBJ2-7	CASGPIAGGPQEQYF	TGTGCCAGCGGACCTATAGCGGGAGGGCCGCAGGAGCAGTACTTC
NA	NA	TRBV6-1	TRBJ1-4	CASSRGGQEKLFF	TGTGCCAGCAGCCGAGGGGGGCAGGAAAAACTGTTTTTT
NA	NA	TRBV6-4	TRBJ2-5	CASSDRGDTETQYF	TGTGCCAGCAGTGACAGGGGCGACACGGAGACCCAGTACTTC
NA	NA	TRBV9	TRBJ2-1	CASSVVPPQGEVGNEQFF	TGTGCCAGCAGCGTAGTACCCCCCCAGGGGGAGGTAGGGAATGAGCAGTTCTTC
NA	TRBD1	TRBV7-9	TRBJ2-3	CASRGQAPSTDTQYF	TGTGCCAGCAGGGGACAGGCTCCCTCCACAGATACGCAGTATTTT
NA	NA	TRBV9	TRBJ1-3	CASSGMITGPPGNTIYF	TGTGCCAGCAGCGGAATGATAACGGGGCCTCCTGGAAACACCATATATTTT
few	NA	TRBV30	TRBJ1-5	CAWSVGASNQPQHF	TGTGCCTGGAGTGTGGGAGCTAGCAATCAGCCCCAGCATTTT
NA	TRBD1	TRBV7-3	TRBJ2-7	CASSVTGGAGYEQYF	TGTGCCAGCAGCGTGACAGGGGGCGCTGGCTACGAGCAGTACTTC
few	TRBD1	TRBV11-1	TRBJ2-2	CASRTGTGGFGELFF	TGTGCCAGCAGAACCGGGACAGGGGGCTTCGGGGAGCTGTTTTTT
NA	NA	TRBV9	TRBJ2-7	CASSVTGSSYEQYF	TGTGCCAGCAGCGTAACCGGTAGCTCCTACGAGCAGTACTTC
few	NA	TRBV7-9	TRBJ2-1	CASRPGTFYNEQFF	TGTGCCAGCAGACCGGGGACATTTTACAATGAGCAGTTCTTC
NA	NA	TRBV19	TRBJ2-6	CASSFTGTIAGANVLTF	TGTGCCAGTAGTTTCACAGGCACGATCGCTGGGGCCAACGTCCTGACTTTC
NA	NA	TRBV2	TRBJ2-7	CASSEGGRGAEQYF	TGTGCCAGCAGTGAAGGGGGGCGCGGGGCCGAGCAGTACTTC
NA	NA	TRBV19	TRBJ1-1	CASSITSGGAAEAFF	TGTGCCAGTAGTATTACGTCAGGAGGGGCGGCTGAAGCTTTCTTT
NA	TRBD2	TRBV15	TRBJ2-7	CATSSGLAGEAYEQYF	TGTGCCACCAGCAGTGGACTAGCGGGAGAGGCCTACGAGCAGTACTTC